Below, one TCR beta chain is given with its context. As yet, its antigen is unknown. Researchers barred patients who had uncontrolled infection, other autoimmune disease, pregnancy or lactation. Used for diagnoses were clinical symptoms, serum thyroxine and TRAb, thyroid ultrasound and orbital computed tomography. These data originate in a study of T cells in Graves' hyperthyroidism and ophthalmopathy. Across the whole study: Pretreatment peripheral blood was obtained at initial diagnosis.

Notes on the study in general: Within blood appeared most thyroid clonotypes that had expanded above 0.001.

Authors of the study amplified TCR beta CDR3 regions from RNA transcripts. The TCR CDR3 was amplified in a first-round RT-PCR using the HTBI primer set. One entry per CDR3 protein, called by TCRdb with MiXCR from the multiplex PCR reads. Among roughly 170,000 distinct CDR3 sequences listed, around 8.9% were seen once. The clonotype comes from a young woman with Graves' hyperthyroidism that later progressed to Graves' ophthalmopathy. Sequencing used blood.

The CDR3 here is CASWNRGPGDTQYF. The CDR3, as DNA: TGTGCCAGCTGGAACAGGGGGCCGGGAGATACGCAGTATTTT. V gene TRBV19 combines with J gene TRBJ2-3, with 9 bases that match TRBD1. This CDR3 spans 14 amino acids. Trimming cost V 9 bases and J 5 bases; bases outside gene matches: 9. Germline values: CDR1 LNHDA, CDR2 SQIVND (reference sequence).